The clone carrying this TCR beta chain showed up just once. The sample originates from a study of blood T cell repertoires in COVID-19. The wider study: Researchers got acute and convalescent COVID-19 samples from the United States, Italy and Spain. PBMCs, B-cell-depleted T cells, or T cells were the source of the cDNA or gDNA that made up the material.

V lost 5 bases, J lost 3 bases, and 2 bases stayed unmatched. This CDR3 comprises 14 residues. From germline, CDR1 is LGHDT and CDR2 YNNKEL (reference sequence). Libraries were prepared by immunoSEQ multiplex PCR; TCRdb keeps only in-frame clonotypes and omits some of them. Among 200,000 to 250,000 clones, approximately 78% were seen once, and the ten largest hold over 7%. The J gene is TRBJ1-5, the V gene TRBV3-1 (or the pseudogene TRBV3-2), with TRBD1 identical over 9 bases. The sample comprised peripheral blood. The receptor's source is a woman older than 75 with COVID-19, enrolled during active disease. CDR3 nucleotides: TGTGCCAGCAGCGGGACAGGGCTCAATCAGCCCCAGCATTTT. Translation: CASSGTGLNQPQHF.